The 5 T cell receptor beta chains in this list originate from one sample, sequenced in a study of cytomegalovirus exposure and HLA in healthy donors (dated by TCRdb to 2017 to 2019). Libraries were constructed by the immunoSEQ multiplex PCR assay. The multiplex PCR relied on a mix of 60 forward primers for TCR Vbeta segments and 13 reverse primers for TCR Jbeta segments. TCRdb re-hosts the immuneACCESS table, in-frame sequences only. Its copies lack some clones; in the studies checked, an unresolved V gene accounts for under half of them, and the cause for the rest is not known. The sample records some 100,000 clones, roughly 80% of which are singletons. Less than 9.5% of the sample lies in the top ten. Sequenced: PBMCs. These receptors came from a woman aged 45-59 years in good health and CMV-seropositive.

Comment on this clone: As the CDR3 is not closed by the conserved phenylalanine or tryptophan, this likely results from a read error. The J gene is TRBJ1-1, the V gene TRBV5-1; 7 nucleotides line up with TRBD1. The CDR3 contains 14 residues. The V gene end was trimmed by 2 bases and the J gene end by 4 bases; junction bases not matched to a gene: 5. The germline gives CDR1 SGHRS, CDR2 YFSETQ. The CDR3 DNA is TGCGCCAGCAGCTTTATACAGGGGCCCACTGAAGCTTTCTCT. Its protein is CASSFIQGPTEAFS.

This chain links TRBV18 with TRBJ1-5; 7 nucleotides line up with TRBD1. The length of the CDR3 is 15 residues. CDR1 KGHSH and CDR2 LQKENI come from the germline V gene. V trimming: 2 bases; J trimming: 7 bases; junction bases outside the gene matches: 8. CDR3 DNA sequence: TGTGCCAGCTCACCAAATGCAGGGGGAAGCCAGCCCCAGCATTTT. Translated: CASSPNAGGSQPQHF. Drawing the rest from reference TRBV18 and TRBJ1-5, the complete variable domain is NAGVMQNPRHLVRRRGQEARLRCSPMKGHSHVYWYRQLPEEGLKFMVYLQKENIIDESGMPKERFSAEFPKEGPSILRIQQVVRGDSAAYFCASSPNAGGSQPQHFGDGTRLSIL.

This clone was seen a handful of times. One end of the junction fails to match germline, which may point to a read error. The chain has TRBV7-2 and TRBJ1-2; 7 positions agree with TRBD1. CDR1 is SGHTA and CDR2 is FQGNSA in the germline V gene. The CDR3 extends over 14 amino acids. In DNA, the CDR3 is TGTGCCAGCAGCTTGCCCGGGACAGCTTATGACTACACCTTC. As protein: CASSLPGTAYDYTF.

The J gene is TRBJ1-1, the V gene TRBV2, with TRBD1 as a possible D gene (5 bases). The CDR3 covers 13 residues. In germline, CDR1 is SNHLY, CDR2 FYNNEI. CDR3: CAPWRGGNTEAFF. As DNA, the CDR3 is TGTGCACCGTGGCGGGGGGGGAACACTGAAGCTTTCTTT.

This clone was recorded only once. The gene calls are TRBV6-5 and TRBJ2-7; 11 bases line up with TRBD1. The CDR3 runs 15 residues. V gave up 2 bases and J gave up 4 bases; unmatched junction bases: 4. The germline gives CDR1 MNHEY, CDR2 SVGAGI. DNA of the CDR3: TGTGCCAGCAGTTACGCCGGACAGGGGGCTTACGAGCAGTACTTC. Its protein is CASSYAGQGAYEQYF.